One and the same sample provided the 19 T cell receptor beta chains below, sequenced in a study of CD8 T cells in ankylosing spondylitis. Using its own MiXCR run on the 5' RACE reads, TCRdb lists one record per CDR3 protein. The repertoire holds a few hundred thousand distinct CDR3 sequences, 12% seen once, with 6.8% in the top ten. Their target antigens are unknown. Study-wide findings and caveats: A motif in TCR beta, a set of roughly eight highly homologous variants, appeared characteristic of ankylosing spondylitis blood.

The sample consisted of blood, either unsorted or a sorted T cell fraction (not recorded which). The source is a male donor with ankylosing spondylitis.

This clonotype was seen a few times. The CDR3 spells CASSGTAAKNIQYF. The DNA for the CDR3 is TGTGCCAGCAGTGGAACCGCGGCCAAAAACATTCAGTACTTC. The V gene is TRBV25-1, the J gene TRBJ2-4; D is uncertain. This CDR3 contains 14 residues. Trimming took 4 bases from V and 1 from J, leaving 8 bases between them. Germline V gives CDR1 MGHDK, CDR2 SYGVNS. The full variable domain, with the rest looked up from reference TRBV25-1 and TRBJ2-4, is EADIYQTPRYLVIGTGKKITLECSQTMGHDKMYWYQQDPGMELHLIHYSYGVNSTEKGDLSSESTVSRIRTEHFPLTLESARPSHTSQYLCASSGTAAKNIQYFGAGTRLSVL.

This clonotype was observed many times. The chain couples TRBV29-1 to TRBJ2-1; TRBD2 matches at 12 bases. Germline lookup yields CDR1 SQVTM and CDR2 ANQGSEA. The CDR3 consists of 13 residues. V lost 6 bases, J lost 8 bases, and 5 bases stayed unmatched. Here the CDR3 reads CSVARLAGDEQFF. The CDR3 DNA is TGCAGCGTCGCCCGACTAGCGGGAGATGAGCAGTTCTTC.

This chain connects TRBV4-2 to TRBJ2-3; the D is unclear. V was clipped by 3 bases and J by 5 bases, with 12 bases between them. Germline V gene sequence: CDR1 LGHNA, CDR2 YNFKEQ. This CDR3 contains 14 residues. The DNA for the CDR3 is TGTGCCAGCAGCCAGCCGCCGTTACAAGATACGCAGTATTTT. Its protein is CASSQPPLQDTQYF.

This clonotype turned up a few times. The V call is TRBV5-1, the J call TRBJ1-5; D is perhaps TRBD1 (6 bases). The germline V and J ends were trimmed by 1 base and 4 bases, with 12 bases remaining between them. The CDR3 loop spans 15 amino acids. Germline loops: CDR1 SGHRS, CDR2 YFSETQ. CDR3: CASSLLGARNQPQHF. CDR3 bases: TGCGCCAGCAGCTTGTTGGGGGCCCGTAATCAGCCCCAGCATTTT.

This clonotype has ten or more counts. J is TRBJ2-3 and V is TRBV12-3 or TRBV12-4; 13 positions match TRBD2. J was trimmed by 3 bases and V by 6 bases; bases with no gene match: 3. The CDR3 loop spans 15 amino acids. CDR3 coding DNA: TGTGCCAGCAGCCGGACTAGCGGGAGAACAGATACGCAGTATTTT. It yields the protein CASSRTSGRTDTQYF.

A few counts support this clonotype. CDR3 nucleotides: TGCAGTGCTAGCGGGACTAGCGGGCTTAATGAGCAGTTCTTC. Translation gives CSASGTSGLNEQFF. The chain couples TRBV20-1 to TRBJ2-1, with TRBD2 identical over 12 bases. Germline-derived CDR1 and CDR2 are DFQATT and SNEGSKA (reference sequence). The V gene end was trimmed by 3 bases and the J gene end by 7 bases; junction bases not matched to a gene: 4. The CDR3 has 14 amino acids.

The CDR3 DNA reads as TGCGCCAGCAGCATAGCACTATACACAGATACGCAGTATTTT. Translated, it gives CASSIALYTDTQYF. The rearrangement uses TRBV5-1 and TRBJ2-3, with D hard to call. Germline assignment: CDR1 SGHRS and CDR2 YFSETQ. The CDR3 totals 14 residues. V was clipped by 4 bases and J by 2 bases, with 11 bases between them. The whole variable domain, filled in from reference TRBV5-1 and TRBJ2-3, reads KAGVTQTPRYLIKTRGQQVTLSCSPISGHRSVSWYQQTPGQGLQFLFEYFSETQRNKGNFPGRFSGRQFSNSRSEMNVSTLELGDSALYLCASSIALYTDTQYFGPGTRLTVL.

This clonotype turned up a few times. The V gene is TRBV6-4, the J gene TRBJ2-1; 15 positions agree with TRBD2. Germline loops: CDR1 MRHNA, CDR2 SNTAGT. V lost 5 bases, J lost 2 bases, and 10 bases stayed unmatched. The CDR3 has 19 residues. In DNA form, the CDR3 reads TGTGCCAGCAGTACCCCAGTCGGACTAGCGGGAGGGCCCTACAATGAGCAGTTCTTC. Translated: CASSTPVGLAGGPYNEQFF.

The chain recombines TRBV2 with TRBJ1-2; D is possibly TRBD1 (6 bases). V was clipped by 3 bases and J by 9 bases, with 14 bases between them. Germline V gene lookup returns CDR1 SNHLY and CDR2 FYNNEI. The CDR3 length is 13 residues. DNA for the CDR3: TGTGCCAGCAGTGACCACAGGGTTTATAGCTACACCTTC. Protein product: CASSDHRVYSYTF.

This clonotype was observed a few times. The chain combines TRBV18 with TRBJ2-5, with a possible D match to TRBD2 (5 bases). Per germline, CDR1 KGHSH and CDR2 LQKENI. There are 14 residues in the CDR3. The V gene lost 6 bases and the J gene lost 5 bases, with 16 bases spanning the gap. CDR3 coding DNA: TGTGCCAGCTCTCCGGCGACTACTAGGGAGACCCAGTACTTC. Translated, it gives CASSPATTRETQYF.

The table lists this clonotype with many counts. The chain employs TRBV5-1 and TRBJ2-5; 15 positions match TRBD2. This CDR3 is 17 amino acids long. Trimming took 4 bases from V and 5 from J; bases not matched to a gene: 9. Germline CDR1 is SGHRS and CDR2 is YFSETQ. The CDR3 here is CASSRTSGRAEIETQYF. The CDR3 coding sequence is TGCGCCAGCAGCCGGACTAGCGGGAGGGCCGAGATCGAGACCCAGTACTTC. Based on the CDR3 plus reference TRBV5-1 and TRBJ2-5, the full variable domain is KAGVTQTPRYLIKTRGQQVTLSCSPISGHRSVSWYQQTPGQGLQFLFEYFSETQRNKGNFPGRFSGRQFSNSRSEMNVSTLELGDSALYLCASSRTSGRAEIETQYFGPGTRLLVL.

This clonotype was detected a few times. This chain links TRBV5-6 with TRBJ2-1; tentatively, D is TRBD1 (5 bases). The CDR3 is made up of 16 amino acids. In germline, CDR1 is SGHDT, CDR2 YYEEEE. V was trimmed by 4 bases and J by 0 bases, leaving 14 bases between them. The CDR3 reads CASSLGYRSSYNEQFF. CDR3 sequence (DNA): TGTGCCAGCAGCCTAGGCTACAGGAGCTCCTACAATGAGCAGTTCTTC. Filled out from reference TRBV5-6 and TRBJ2-1, the complete variable domain reads DAGVTQSPTHLIKTRGQQVTLRCSPKSGHDTVSWYQQALGQGPQFIFQYYEEEERQRGNFPDRFSGHQFPNYSSELNVNALLLGDSALYLCASSLGYRSSYNEQFFGPGTRLTVL.

This rearrangement joins TRBV4-1 to TRBJ2-1; D unresolved. Trimming took off 0 bases at V and 10 bases at J, with 7 bases between the two ends. Looked up from germline, CDR1 is MGHRA and CDR2 is YSYEKL. The CDR3 spans 12 residues. For the CDR3, the DNA is TGCGCCAGCAGCCAAGATCTTAAAGAGCAGTTCTTC. This codes for CASSQDLKEQFF.

Many counts were recorded for this clonotype. This rearrangement joins TRBV18 to TRBJ2-7; D unresolved. CDR1 KGHSH and CDR2 LQKENI come from the germline V gene. The CDR3 is 13 residues long. V dropped 0 bases and J dropped 3 bases, with 6 bases sitting between them. The CDR3 reads CASSPPSSYEQYV. CDR3 nucleotide sequence: TGTGCCAGCTCACCACCTTCCAGCTACGAGCAGTACGTC.

This clonotype was picked up many times. The chain links TRBV3-1 to TRBJ2-3, with D unresolved. This CDR3 has 15 residues. Germline V gene data show CDR1 as LGHDT and CDR2 as YNNKEL (reference sequence). Trimming left V 0 bases short and J 2 bases short, with 9 bases between. CDR3 DNA sequence: TGTGCCAGCAGCCAAGATCTTGTCAACACAGATACGCAGTATTTT. Protein sequence: CASSQDLVNTDTQYF.

This clonotype occurred a few times. The chain is built from TRBV20-1 and TRBJ2-7, with TRBD2 identical over 9 bases. Germline V gene data show CDR1 as DFQATT and CDR2 as SNEGSKA (reference sequence). V shed 6 bases and J 2 bases; nucleotides not matched to a gene: 5. This CDR3 comprises 13 residues. CDR3 protein: CSAMTSGAYEQYV. CDR3 nucleotides: TGCAGTGCCATGACTAGCGGTGCCTACGAGCAGTACGTC.

This clonotype occurred a few times. The V and J genes are TRBV7-9 and TRBJ2-2; D is undetermined. CDR1 and CDR2 from the germline V gene are SEHNR and FQNEAQ (reference sequence). This CDR3 is 16 amino acids long. Trimming stripped 3 bases from V and 0 bases from J, with 11 bases between. In DNA form, the CDR3 reads TGTGCCAGCAGCTTTTCCCCCGATCCGAACACCGGGGAGCTGTTTTTT. Amino acids: CASSFSPDPNTGELFF.

This clonotype has at least ten counts. This chain joins TRBV20-1 and TRBJ2-1; a weak D match, TRBD2 (6 bases). Germline V gives CDR1 DFQATT, CDR2 SNEGSKA (reference sequence). The CDR3 is 16 amino acids. V lost 6 bases and J 5 bases, leaving 23 bases between the germline ends. CDR3 nucleotide sequence: TGCAGTGCCCCCCCCGCGTTCGCGGGATTCAACAATGAGCAGTTCTTC. Protein product: CSAPPAFAGFNNEQFF.

At least ten counts were recorded for this clonotype. The chain combines TRBV20-1 with TRBJ2-1; no clear D. V was trimmed by 2 bases and J by 3 bases, leaving 14 bases between them. Germline assignment: CDR1 DFQATT and CDR2 SNEGSKA (reference sequence). The CDR3 totals 15 residues. CDR3 region: CSARNPNAYYNEQFF. In nucleotides, the CDR3 is TGCAGTGCTAGAAATCCTAACGCCTACTACAATGAGCAGTTCTTC.